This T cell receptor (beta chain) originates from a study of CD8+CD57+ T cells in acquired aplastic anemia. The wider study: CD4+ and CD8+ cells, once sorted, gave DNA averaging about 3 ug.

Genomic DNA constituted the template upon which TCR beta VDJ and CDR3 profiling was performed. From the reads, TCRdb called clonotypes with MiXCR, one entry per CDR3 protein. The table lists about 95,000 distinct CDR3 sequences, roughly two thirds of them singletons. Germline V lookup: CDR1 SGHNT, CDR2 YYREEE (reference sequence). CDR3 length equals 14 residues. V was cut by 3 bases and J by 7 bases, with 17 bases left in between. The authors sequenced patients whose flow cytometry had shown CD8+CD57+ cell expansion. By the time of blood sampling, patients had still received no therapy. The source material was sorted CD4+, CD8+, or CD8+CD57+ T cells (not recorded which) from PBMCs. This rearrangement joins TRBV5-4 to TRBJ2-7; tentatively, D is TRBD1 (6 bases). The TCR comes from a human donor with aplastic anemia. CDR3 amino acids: CASSSSPQRGEQYF. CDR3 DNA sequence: TGTGCCAGCAGCTCTAGTCCTCAAAGGGGGGAGCAGTACTTC. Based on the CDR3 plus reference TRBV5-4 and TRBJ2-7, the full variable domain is ETGVTQSPTHLIKTRGQQVTLRCSSQSGHNTVSWYQQALGQGPQFIFQYYREEENGRGNFPPRFSGLQFPNYSSELNVNALELDDSALYLCASSSSPQRGEQYFGPGTRLTVT.